Listed below are T cell receptor beta chains from one sample, sequenced in a study of blood T cell repertoires in COVID-19. The method was immunoSEQ multiplex PCR; TCRdb's version includes in-frame clones alone and lacks a portion of them. The sample yields about 150,000 clones, roughly 90% seen once. Sequenced sample: PBMCs or T cells enriched from blood (not recorded which). Receptor source: a woman in her 30s with acute COVID-19. Each CDR3 is given without its conserved first and last residue. The order of the fields is V gene, CDR3 protein.

TRBV5-4	ASSLMRSEDYGYT
TRBV6-2/TRBV6-3	ASSWEGQTQY
TRBV27	LRSISRQGSWGETQY
TRBV6-2/TRBV6-3	ASSYEEGTYEQY
TRBV6-6	ASSYKDRDQPQH
TRBV7-7	ASSLQGTDTQY
TRBV28	ASSTTTAQETQY
TRBV6-5	ASKGTTYYEQY
TRBV20-1	SFTAPGEAF
TRBV7-2	ASSIHRVDNSPLH
TRBV5-5	ASSPAVEPLH
TRBV7-9	ASSLALGQVDGYT
TRBV19	ASSAGTTKNIQY
TRBV9	ASSVGGDVVGYT
TRBV25-1	ASSRRLGTPSTDTQY
TRBV30	ASRKGESNQPQH
TRBV7-2	ASSKDRGRYEQY
TRBV6-5	ASRSLILEETQY
TRBV5-1	ASSPGLAGGSSRPQY
TRBV6-5	ASTPRTFNYGYT
TRBV19	ASSSGQNTEAF
TRBV4-2	ASSQDGMSAANYGYT
TRBV7-9	ASSRTKADYGYT
TRBV30	AWNIAEIYNEQF
TRBV5-1	ASSLFGRDNYGYT
TRBV19	ASSGRQGANEAF
TRBV7-2	ASGGGRQTQY